The T cell receptor beta chain described here comes from a study of beta chain features in type 1 diabetes (dated by TCRdb to the late 2010s). Some background on the complete study: Patients and healthy donors did not differ in mean age, gender distribution, total cell number or subset yield. A total of around 100 million sorted cells were examined across all samples, and RNA yield correlated strongly with the number of cells per subset. The study compared the TCRB repertoires of sorted circulating CD4+ T cell subsets in recently diagnosed type 1 diabetes patients with those in matched healthy donors. Regulatory and stem cell-like memory subsets were isolated from only 8 patients and about eight healthy donors, whereas naive and central memory subsets came from all 30 or so donors. Points the paper makes about the study in general: In all four CD4+ subsets, TCRB CDR3 length was moderately but significantly shorter in type 1 diabetes patients. At VDJ recombination sites, type 1 diabetes patients had fewer insertions and more deleted nucleotides, which implies abnormalities in thymic rearrangement. Because cDNA was sequenced instead of genomic DNA, highly expressing activated cells could be over-represented, though the groups showed no difference in activation or CD3 levels. PCR might favor shorter templates, but patient and control samples were amplified and corrected together, so any skew would affect both groups equally. Because small numbers of individuals were included in the HLA sub-analyses, any influence of HLA type on TCRB rearrangement was left unresolved. Naive, central memory and regulatory TCRB repertoires appeared more similar among patients than among healthy donors.

A single peripheral blood draw of about 116 mL on average was collected from each donor into heparinised tubes. Naive, central memory, regulatory and stem cell-like memory CD4+ T cells were sorted on a BD FACSAria II using a panel including CD45RO, CCR7, CD25, CD127, CD95 and CD27. Every sorted population had a purity above 95%. PBMCs were isolated immediately by Lymphoprep density gradient centrifugation and stained directly without culture. So that batch effects would be minimized, each experiment stained and sorted samples in pairs, pairing one healthy donor with one patient. The High Capacity cDNA Reverse Transcription Kit was used to reverse transcribe all of the isolated RNA, meaning that expressed TCRB transcripts were what got sequenced. Naive, central memory and regulatory T cell samples underwent deep immunoSEQ sequencing, averaging around 4 million total reads per sample. Sorted cells were lysed in RLT buffer and RNA was extracted with DNase-treated RNeasy Micro or Mini kits, depending on cell number. To prevent cross-contamination, every cell subset was processed on its own, while patient and healthy donor samples were processed together. TCRB sequences were amplified from cDNA with the immunoSEQ multiplex PCR, producing 87-bp fragments spanning the CDR3 region. Sequencing of the amplicons was performed on the Illumina HiSeq platform. Under the source paper's analysis protocol: PCR bias was corrected computationally using synthetic template baselines, and reads within Hamming distance 2 were collapsed, with unmergeable singletons discarded. Reads were aligned to IMGT to assign V, D and J genes, CDR3 length, and insertions or deletions at six rearrangement sites. Clonotype counts were normalized to sorted cell number within each subset before computing true diversity and Gini coefficients with the tcR R package. The overlap coefficient, calculated on TCRB nucleotide sequences, was used to measure repertoire sharing. Out-of-frame TCRB sequences from naive cells were analyzed to stand in for the pre-selection repertoire. The source is immuneACCESS, and TCRdb retained only in-frame sequences with V and J called. Part of the clones is not carried over; for the studies checked, unresolved V genes explain less than half of this, and the remainder is unexplained. That table furnishes V, J and clone size, whereas the DNA furnished D and trimming. This sample gives some 240,000 clones in total; approximately 16% of them show up just once. The top ten hold less than 0.09% of the sample.

V and J lose 3 bases and 2 bases, and a span of 8 bases separates them. Counted from cysteine to phenylalanine, this CDR3 has 13 amino acids. Only the CDR3 DNA is retained, 39 bases long and in frame from the first base. Sequences SGDLS (CDR1) and YYNGEE (CDR2) are obtained from the germline V gene. A remark on this clone: Its antigen specificity is not known. No quality values exist for individual bases; no much larger clone is one base distant.

The receptor comes from a man between 25 and 39 years old with type 1 diabetes. Sequenced: naive CD4+ T cells from blood. Explained via the paper, the cell subset or site label denotes: true naive CD4+ T cells. The chain is assembled from TRBV9 and TRBJ2-5, and possibly TRBD2, on 6 matching bases. The DNA is as follows: TGTGCCAGCAGCGGGGACTTTCAAGAGACCCAGTACTTC. Its protein is CASSGDFQETQYF.